These T cell receptor beta chains were read from a single sample in a study of CD8 T cells in ankylosing spondylitis. TCRdb reanalysed the 5' RACE reads using MiXCR and keeps one entry per CDR3 protein. In the table there are roughly 700,000 distinct CDR3 sequences, about 20% of which are singletons. Specimen: blood, either unsorted or a sorted T cell fraction (not recorded which). Receptors originate from a male donor with ankylosing spondylitis. The conserved cysteine and the conserved F or W are not part of the CDR3 here. Each record gives: J gene, V gene, CDR3 protein.

>TRBJ2-5|TRBV7-2
ASSLHQASRETQY
>TRBJ1-6|TRBV3-1
ASSQEGYGNSPLH
>TRBJ2-1|TRBV12-3/TRBV12-4
ASSLKGGGAYNEQF
>TRBJ2-3|TRBV11-2
ASKSSTDTQY
>TRBJ1-1|TRBV11-2
ASSLVGGITEAF
>TRBJ1-2|TRBV20-1
SASHPIYGYT
>TRBJ2-3|TRBV6-4
ASSRQRERTSTDTQY
>TRBJ2-7|TRBV4-1
ASSQGVNYEQY
>TRBJ1-1|TRBV12-3/TRBV12-4
ATHPGGIDTEAF
>TRBJ2-1|TRBV7-8
ASSFRLAVYNEQF
>TRBJ2-1|TRBV28
ASRMPGLQQF
>TRBJ1-2|TRBV5-5
ASSFSSSGGHT
>TRBJ2-5|TRBV2
ASSVQGETQY
>TRBJ2-3|TRBV5-1
ASIPQAGTDTQY
>TRBJ2-7|TRBV25-1
ASSAPEAGIGEQY
>TRBJ2-1|TRBV4-3
ASSRYSGGDNEQF
>TRBJ1-5|TRBV20-1
SAKTGAQPQH
>TRBJ1-2|TRBV5-1
ASSLVPTDTNYGYT
>TRBJ2-3|TRBV7-8
ASSRGGDTQY
>TRBJ2-7|TRBV28
ASSLDGTTAEQY
>TRBJ2-4|TRBV12-3/TRBV12-4
ASSLRGSQSKNIQY
>TRBJ1-2|TRBV20-1
SAGQDYGYT
>TRBJ1-5|TRBV6-1
ATSPGSNQPQH
>TRBJ1-1|TRBV6-2/TRBV6-3
ASRTWDRGRPAEAF
>TRBJ2-5|TRBV20-1
SARDSLAGDLETQY
>TRBJ1-3|TRBV20-1
SARGPGTGSGNTIY
>TRBJ2-5|TRBV20-1
SALGQGQETQY
>TRBJ2-3|TRBV7-9
ASSLVSARADTQY
>TRBJ2-3|TRBV20-1
SARDSSSSTDTQY
>TRBJ1-3|TRBV5-1
ASSPSTGNTIY